These T cell receptor beta chains were read from a single sample in a study of shared clonotypes between healthy human individuals. Clones were sequenced by immunoSEQ multiplex PCR, and TCRdb holds only the in-frame ones, with some missing. Seen here are over 2 million clones, around 95% observed once, and the top ten hold approximately 0.13%. The sample taken for sequencing was naive CD4+ T cells sorted from blood. These receptors were taken from a man between 18 and 29 years old in good health. Both conserved end residues are part of each CDR3. The D gene is left open where the match is weak. Rows give clone size only sometimes, using once, few, many, or a class for an expanded clone.

D: TRBD1
J: TRBJ2-5
V: TRBV10-3
size: .
CDR3: CAIRDRNQETQYF
DNA: TGTGCCATTCGGGACAGGAACCAAGAGACCCAGTACTTC

D: .
J: TRBJ2-7
V: TRBV28
size: .
CDR3: CASSAPPGEQYF
DNA: TGTGCCAGCAGTGCCCCACCGGGCGAGCAGTACTTC

D: .
J: TRBJ1-6
V: TRBV2
size: .
CDR3: CASSESRSRQSPLHF
DNA: TGTGCCAGCAGTGAATCGAGATCGCGACAGTCACCCCTCCACTTT

D: TRBD1
J: TRBJ1-6
V: TRBV13
size: .
CDR3: CASGQGNNSPLHF
DNA: TGTGCCAGCGGACAGGGCAATAATTCACCCCTCCACTTT

D: TRBD1
J: TRBJ1-1
V: TRBV6-6
size: .
CDR3: CASSSSGGKAEAFF
DNA: TGTGCCAGCAGTTCCTCAGGGGGTAAGGCTGAAGCTTTCTTT

D: TRBD2
J: TRBJ2-7
V: TRBV28
size: .
CDR3: CASSLGSPRSGRVSYEQYF
DNA: TGTGCCAGCAGTTTGGGTTCCCCCCGTAGCGGGAGAGTCTCCTACGAGCAGTACTTC

D: .
J: TRBJ2-7
V: TRBV4-1
size: .
CDR3: CASSQEAGIYEQYF
DNA: TGCGCCAGCAGCCAAGAAGCAGGGATCTACGAGCAGTACTTC

D: .
J: TRBJ1-1
V: TRBV7-7
size: .
CDR3: CASSRLVASEAFF
DNA: TGTGCTAGCAGCCGTCTTGTTGCTTCTGAAGCTTTCTTT

D: .
J: TRBJ2-3
V: TRBV28
size: .
CDR3: CASTQTGTSTDTQYF
DNA: TGTGCCAGCACCCAAACGGGGACTAGCACAGATACGCAGTATTTT

D: TRBD1
J: TRBJ1-2
V: TRBV7-6
size: .
CDR3: CASSSRDRDYGYTF
DNA: TGTGCCAGCAGCTCCCGGGACAGGGACTATGGCTACACCTTC

D: .
J: TRBJ2-3
V: TRBV10-1
size: .
CDR3: CASSDRRGNTDTQYF
DNA: TGCGCCAGCAGTGACCGACGGGGGAACACAGATACGCAGTATTTT

D: .
J: TRBJ1-2
V: TRBV9
size: .
CDR3: CASSPQEVGYGYTF
DNA: TGTGCCAGCAGCCCCCAGGAGGTCGGCTATGGCTACACCTTC

D: .
J: TRBJ1-5
V: TRBV6-1
size: .
CDR3: CASSEVQKNQPQHF
DNA: TGTGCCAGCAGTGAGGTTCAGAAAAATCAGCCCCAGCATTTT

D: .
J: TRBJ2-1
V: TRBV28
size: .
CDR3: CASSLRVLNAYNEQFF
DNA: TGTGCCAGCAGTTTAAGGGTCCTTAATGCCTACAATGAGCAGTTCTTC

D: .
J: TRBJ2-3
V: TRBV27
size: .
CDR3: CASGSLALSTDTQYF
DNA: TGTGCCAGCGGATCTCTAGCGTTAAGCACAGATACGCAGTATTTT

D: .
J: TRBJ2-5
V: TRBV28
size: many
CDR3: CASSSSGGTQYF
DNA: TGTGCCAGCAGTTCCTCCGGGGGAACCCAGTACTTC

D: TRBD2
J: TRBJ2-3
V: TRBV5-1
size: .
CDR3: CASSLAAGDRDTQYF
DNA: TGCGCCAGCAGCTTGGCCGCGGGGGATCGGGATACGCAGTATTTT

D: .
J: TRBJ2-5
V: TRBV5-1
size: .
CDR3: CASSYRGAKGETQYF
DNA: TGCGCCAGCAGCTATAGGGGGGCGAAGGGAGAGACCCAGTACTTC

D: TRBD1
J: TRBJ2-7
V: TRBV4-1
size: .
CDR3: CASSQKWDSPYEQYF
DNA: TGCGCCAGCAGCCAAAAATGGGACAGTCCCTACGAGCAGTACTTC

D: .
J: TRBJ1-1
V: TRBV21-1
size: .
CDR3: CASSSRARGGTEAFF
DNA: TGTGCCAGCAGCTCACGGGCCAGGGGCGGCACTGAAGCTTTCTTT

D: TRBD1
J: TRBJ2-5
V: TRBV25-1
size: few
CDR3: CASSEPGQGRETQYF
DNA: TGTGCCAGCAGTGAACCGGGACAGGGGAGAGAGACCCAGTACTTC

D: .
J: TRBJ1-4
V: TRBV20-1
size: few
CDR3: CSASNEKLFF
DNA: TGCAGTGCTTCTAATGAAAAACTGTTTTTT

D: .
J: TRBJ2-7
V: TRBV5-4
size: .
CDR3: CASSLARADEQYF
DNA: TGTGCCAGCAGCTTGGCCCGCGCTGACGAGCAGTACTTC

D: TRBD2
J: TRBJ2-7
V: TRBV5-6
size: once
CDR3: CASSSLAGGHYEQYF
DNA: TGTGCCAGCAGCTCCTTGGCGGGGGGGCACTACGAGCAGTACTTC

D: TRBD2
J: TRBJ2-5
V: TRBV9
size: .
CDR3: CASSPGTSGGTQYF
DNA: TGTGCCAGCAGCCCTGGGACTAGCGGGGGGACCCAGTACTTC

D: .
J: TRBJ2-1
V: TRBV11-2
size: .
CDR3: CASSPGTLYNEQFF
DNA: TGTGCCAGCAGCCCCGGGACTCTCTACAATGAGCAGTTCTTC

D: TRBD1
J: TRBJ1-2
V: TRBV28
size: .
CDR3: CASTPGDRDNYGYTF
DNA: TGTGCCAGCACCCCCGGGGACAGGGACAACTATGGCTACACCTTC

D: .
J: TRBJ1-5
V: TRBV5-1
size: once
CDR3: CASSGDSNQPQHF
DNA: TGCGCCAGCAGCGGAGACAGCAATCAGCCCCAGCATTTT

D: TRBD2
J: TRBJ2-6
V: TRBV5-4
size: .
CDR3: CASSLGGLAGANVLTF
DNA: TGTGCCAGCAGCTTGGGGGGACTAGCTGGGGCCAACGTCCTGACTTTC

D: TRBD1
J: TRBJ1-5
V: TRBV19
size: .
CDR3: CASSPSGTVNQPQHF
DNA: TGTGCCAGTAGTCCGTCGGGGACAGTGAATCAGCCCCAGCATTTT

D: .
J: TRBJ2-7
V: TRBV7-2
size: .
CDR3: CASSLIGSYEQYF
DNA: TGTGCCAGCAGCTTAATCGGGAGCTACGAGCAGTACTTC

D: TRBD1
J: TRBJ1-1
V: TRBV4-1
size: .
CDR3: CASSRDRRNTEAFF
DNA: TGCGCCAGCAGCCGGGACAGGAGGAACACTGAAGCTTTCTTT

D: TRBD1
J: TRBJ1-2
V: TRBV6-6
size: .
CDR3: CASSPGQGPSGYTF
DNA: TGTGCCAGCAGTCCGGGACAGGGGCCGTCCGGCTACACCTTC

D: TRBD2
J: TRBJ2-7
V: TRBV6-1
size: .
CDR3: CASSEAGGSSYEQYF
DNA: TGTGCCAGCAGTGAAGCGGGGGGGAGCTCCTACGAGCAGTACTTC

D: TRBD1
J: TRBJ1-2
V: TRBV29-1
size: .
CDR3: CSVEPQGAGGYTF
DNA: TGCAGCGTTGAACCACAGGGGGCAGGGGGCTACACCTTC

D: TRBD1
J: TRBJ2-5
V: TRBV6-1
size: .
CDR3: CASSTTQGAGETQYF
DNA: TGTGCCAGCAGTACGACCCAGGGGGCAGGGGAGACCCAGTACTTC

D: TRBD1
J: TRBJ2-2
V: TRBV11-3
size: once
CDR3: CASSLDGTANTGELFF
DNA: TGTGCCAGCAGCCTAGACGGGACAGCAAACACCGGGGAGCTGTTTTTT

D: TRBD1
J: TRBJ2-7
V: TRBV6-1
size: few
CDR3: CASSWTGAYEQYF
DNA: TGTGCCAGCAGCTGGACAGGCGCCTACGAGCAGTACTTC

D: .
J: TRBJ2-3
V: TRBV30
size: .
CDR3: CGRGSTDTQYF
DNA: TGTGGAAGGGGCAGCACAGATACGCAGTATTTT

D: .
J: TRBJ1-5
V: TRBV2
size: .
CDR3: CASSGVTGNQPQHF
DNA: TGTGCCAGCAGTGGGGTCACAGGGAACCAGCCCCAGCATTTT

D: TRBD2
J: TRBJ2-1
V: TRBV9
size: .
CDR3: CASSVAGTSGNDEQFF
DNA: TGTGCCAGCAGCGTAGCTGGGACTAGCGGGAATGATGAGCAGTTCTTC

D: .
J: TRBJ2-3
V: TRBV30
size: .
CDR3: CAWSELGMTDTQYF
DNA: TGTGCCTGGAGTGAACTGGGTATGACAGATACGCAGTATTTT

D: .
J: TRBJ2-2
V: TRBV30
size: .
CDR3: CAWSDKPGELFF
DNA: TGTGCCTGGAGTGACAAGCCCGGGGAGCTGTTTTTT

D: TRBD1
J: TRBJ1-1
V: TRBV5-4
size: .
CDR3: CASSFQTGVDTEAFF
DNA: TGTGCCAGCAGCTTCCAGACAGGGGTAGACACTGAAGCTTTCTTT

D: .
J: TRBJ2-2
V: TRBV5-1
size: .
CDR3: CASSSSFVGELFF
DNA: TGCGCCAGCAGCTCATCGTTTGTCGGGGAGCTGTTTTTT

D: TRBD2
J: TRBJ2-7
V: TRBV7-2
size: .
CDR3: CASRTGLAGSYEQYF
DNA: TGTGCCAGCAGAACGGGACTAGCGGGTTCCTACGAGCAGTACTTC

D: .
J: TRBJ1-5
V: TRBV7-8
size: .
CDR3: CASSLAGGGQPQHF
DNA: TGTGCCAGCAGCTTAGCAGGGGGGGGTCAGCCCCAGCATTTT

D: TRBD1
J: TRBJ1-4
V: TRBV27
size: .
CDR3: CASRIRQGEKLFF
DNA: TGTGCCAGCAGGATACGACAGGGTGAAAAACTGTTTTTT